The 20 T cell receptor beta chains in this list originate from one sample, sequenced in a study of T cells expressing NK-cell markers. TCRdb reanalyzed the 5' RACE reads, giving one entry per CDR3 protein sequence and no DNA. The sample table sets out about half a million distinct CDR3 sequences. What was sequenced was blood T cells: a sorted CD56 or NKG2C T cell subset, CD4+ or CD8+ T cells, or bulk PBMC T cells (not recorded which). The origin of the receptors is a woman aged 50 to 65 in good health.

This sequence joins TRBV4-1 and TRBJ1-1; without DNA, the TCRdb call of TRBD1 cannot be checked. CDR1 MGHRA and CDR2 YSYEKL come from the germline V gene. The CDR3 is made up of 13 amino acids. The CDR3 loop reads CASSDQGYPEAFF.

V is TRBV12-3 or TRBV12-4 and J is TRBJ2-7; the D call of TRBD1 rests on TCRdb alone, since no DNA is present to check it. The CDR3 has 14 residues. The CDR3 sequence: CASSLGRERGEQYF.

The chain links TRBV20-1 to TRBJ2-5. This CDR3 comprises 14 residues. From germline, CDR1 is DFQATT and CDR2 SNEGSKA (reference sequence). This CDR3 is CSARDRRQRETQYF.

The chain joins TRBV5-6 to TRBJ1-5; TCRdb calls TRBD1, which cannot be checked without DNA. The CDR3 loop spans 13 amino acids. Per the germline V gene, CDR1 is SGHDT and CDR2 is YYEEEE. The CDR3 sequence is CASGLRGDQPQHF.

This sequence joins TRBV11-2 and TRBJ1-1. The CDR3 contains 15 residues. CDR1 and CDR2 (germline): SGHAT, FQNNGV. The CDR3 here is CASSLDPGGDTEAFF.

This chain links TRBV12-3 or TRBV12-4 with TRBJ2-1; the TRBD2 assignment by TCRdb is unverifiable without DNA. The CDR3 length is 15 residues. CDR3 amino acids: CASSLAGSLYNEQFF.

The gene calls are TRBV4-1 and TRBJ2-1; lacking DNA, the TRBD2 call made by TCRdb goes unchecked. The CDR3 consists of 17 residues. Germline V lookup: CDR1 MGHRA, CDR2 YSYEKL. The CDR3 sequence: CASYPGLAGVSYNEQFF.

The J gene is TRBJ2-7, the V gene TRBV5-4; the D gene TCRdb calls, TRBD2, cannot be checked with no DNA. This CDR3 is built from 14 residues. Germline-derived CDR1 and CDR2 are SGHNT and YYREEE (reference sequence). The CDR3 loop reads CASSPGLAVDEQYF.

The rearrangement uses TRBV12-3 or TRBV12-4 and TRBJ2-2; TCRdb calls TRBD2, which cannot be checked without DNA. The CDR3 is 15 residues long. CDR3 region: CASTRASGNTGELFF.

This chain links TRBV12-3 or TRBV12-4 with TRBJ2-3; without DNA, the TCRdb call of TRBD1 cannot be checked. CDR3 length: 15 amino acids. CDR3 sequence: CASRPGQGEINTQYF.

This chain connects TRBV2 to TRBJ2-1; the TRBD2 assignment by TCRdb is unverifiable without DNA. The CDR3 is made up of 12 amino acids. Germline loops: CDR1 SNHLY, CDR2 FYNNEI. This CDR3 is CASSKTRHEQFF. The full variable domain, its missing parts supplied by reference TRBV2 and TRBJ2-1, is EPEVTQTPSHQVTQMGQEVILRCVPISNHLYFYWYRQILGQKVEFLVSFYNNEISEKSEIFDDQFSVERPDGSNFTLKIRSTKLEDSAMYFCASSKTRHEQFFGPGTRLTVL.

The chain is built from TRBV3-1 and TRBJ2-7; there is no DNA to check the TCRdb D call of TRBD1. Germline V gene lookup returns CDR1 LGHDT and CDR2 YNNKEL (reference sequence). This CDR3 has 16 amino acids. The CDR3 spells CASSQSSGTGSYEQYF.

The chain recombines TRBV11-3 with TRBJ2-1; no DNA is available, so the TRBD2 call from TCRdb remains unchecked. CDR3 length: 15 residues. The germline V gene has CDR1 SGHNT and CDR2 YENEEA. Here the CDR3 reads CASSFGKRQNNEQFF. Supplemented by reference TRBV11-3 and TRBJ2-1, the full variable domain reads EAGVVQSPRYKIIEKKQPVAFWCNPISGHNTLYWYLQNLGQGPELLIRYENEEAVDDSQLPKDRFSAERLKGVDSTLKIQPAELGDSAVYLCASSFGKRQNNEQFFGPGTRLTVL.

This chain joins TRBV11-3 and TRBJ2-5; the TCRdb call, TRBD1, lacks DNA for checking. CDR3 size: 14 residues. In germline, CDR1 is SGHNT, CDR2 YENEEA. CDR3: CASSLGTGVETQYF.

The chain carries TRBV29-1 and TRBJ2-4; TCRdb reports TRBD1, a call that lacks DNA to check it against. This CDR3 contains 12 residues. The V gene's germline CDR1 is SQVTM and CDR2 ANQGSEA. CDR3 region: CSVRGSKNIQYF. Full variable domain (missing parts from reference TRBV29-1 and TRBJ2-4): SAVISQKPSRDICQRGTSLTIQCQVDSQVTMMFWYRQQPGQSLTLIATANQGSEATYESGFVIDKFPISRPNLTFSTLTVSNMSPEDSSIYLCSVRGSKNIQYFGAGTRLSVL.

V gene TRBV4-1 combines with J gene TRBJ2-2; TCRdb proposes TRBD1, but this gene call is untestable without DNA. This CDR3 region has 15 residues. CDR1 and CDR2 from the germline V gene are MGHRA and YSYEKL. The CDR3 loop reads CASSQGGPSTGELFF.

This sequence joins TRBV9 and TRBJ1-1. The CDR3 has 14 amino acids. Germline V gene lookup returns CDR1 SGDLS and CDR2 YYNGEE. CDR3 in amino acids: CASSVEEGHTEAFF.

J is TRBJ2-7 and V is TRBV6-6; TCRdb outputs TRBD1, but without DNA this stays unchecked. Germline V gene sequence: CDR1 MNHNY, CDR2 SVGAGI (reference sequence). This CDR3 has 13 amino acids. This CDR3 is CASSGTELREQYF.

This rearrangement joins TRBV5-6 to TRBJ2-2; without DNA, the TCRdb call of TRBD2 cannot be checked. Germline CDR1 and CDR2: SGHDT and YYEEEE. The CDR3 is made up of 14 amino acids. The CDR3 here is CASSAGLAFSELFF.

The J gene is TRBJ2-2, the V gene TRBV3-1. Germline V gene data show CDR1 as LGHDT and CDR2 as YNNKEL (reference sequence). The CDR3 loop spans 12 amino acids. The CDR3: CASSQRTGELFF.